This paragraph covers one T cell receptor beta chain sequence. The CDR3 totals 15 residues. V was clipped by 4 bases and J by 0 bases, with 12 bases between them. Germline-derived CDR1 and CDR2 are MNHNS and SASEGT. The data were taken from a study of blood T cells in healthy people across ages. Together with a sample-barcoded 5' primer, a J-beta primer mix was included in a second PCR lasting roughly 6 to 12 cycles. A template-switch adaptor that had 12 random nucleotides put a tag on each cDNA molecule. In TCRdb, the 5' RACE reads were re-called with MiXCR into one record per CDR3 protein. Found here are roughly 1,500,000 distinct CDR3 sequences, 42% of them singletons; the top ten hold 7.9%.

The genes are TRBV6-1 and TRBJ1-2, with D unclear. The sequence was obtained from a woman aged 18-30 years in good health. The sample was blood. The DNA for the CDR3 is TGTGCCAGCAGTGGGGAAAACAGCCCTAACTATGGCTACACCTTC. Protein sequence: CASSGENSPNYGYTF.